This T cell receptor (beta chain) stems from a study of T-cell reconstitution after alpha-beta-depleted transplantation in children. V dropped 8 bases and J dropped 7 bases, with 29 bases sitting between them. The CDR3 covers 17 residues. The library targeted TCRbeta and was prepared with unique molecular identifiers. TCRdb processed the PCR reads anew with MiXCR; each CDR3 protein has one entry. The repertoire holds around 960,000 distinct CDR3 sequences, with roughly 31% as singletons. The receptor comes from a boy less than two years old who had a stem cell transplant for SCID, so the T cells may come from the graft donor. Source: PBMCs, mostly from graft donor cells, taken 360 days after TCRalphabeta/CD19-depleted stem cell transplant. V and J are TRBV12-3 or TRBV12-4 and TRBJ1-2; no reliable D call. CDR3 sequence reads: CASAALPGPGAVLGYTF. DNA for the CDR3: TGTGCCAGCGCTGCCCTGCCCGGCCCTGGAGCGGTTCTTGGCTACACCTTC.